These T cell receptor beta chains were read from a single sample in a study of blood T cell repertoires in COVID-19. Repertoires were generated with immunoSEQ multiplex PCR, while TCRdb's copy carries only in-frame clones and drops some. The table shows some 200,000 clones, with roughly four fifths occurring only once. The sequenced material came from PBMCs or T cells enriched from blood (not recorded which). Receptor source: a man aged 40-49 years who had recovered from COVID-19. CDR3s include the opening cysteine and the closing phenylalanine or tryptophan. A D gene is named only where the DNA matches it firmly.

>TRBJ2-1|.|TRBV5-1
CASSLAARPNEQFF
>TRBJ2-1|TRBD2|TRBV10-2
CASRRTSGYNEQFF
>TRBJ2-7|.|TRBV6-5
CASRSTGTYEQYF
>TRBJ1-5|.|TRBV4-2
CASSQDGQDSQPQHF
>TRBJ2-1|.|TRBV2
CASSAAGEQFF
>TRBJ2-1|TRBD1|TRBV7-2
CASSFGQGAGSWDEQFF
>TRBJ1-1|.|TRBV5-1
CASSLGPGNTEAFF
>TRBJ2-1|TRBD2|TRBV29-1
CSVGVGGSWNNEQFF
>TRBJ2-1|.|TRBV4-1
CASSQGTGTLYNEQFF
>TRBJ2-1|TRBD2|TRBV7-9
CASSPAGASYNEQFF
>TRBJ2-1|TRBD2|TRBV5-1
CASSLVPTGLANEQFF
>TRBJ1-1|TRBD1|TRBV11-2
CASRHRGRNTEAFF
>TRBJ1-2|.|TRBV9
CASSVAQNYGYTF
>TRBJ2-1|TRBD2|TRBV19
CASSTSLAGSYNEQFF
>TRBJ2-6|TRBD1|TRBV2
CASEGGTGANVLTF
>TRBJ2-1|TRBD1|TRBV9
CASSLRQGRGNEQFF
>TRBJ2-1|.|TRBV2
CASRSNNEQFF
>TRBJ2-4|.|TRBV24-1
CATSNPQTSPAPSKNIQYF
>TRBJ2-7|TRBD2|TRBV9
CASSVVGSGKDEQYF
>TRBJ2-7|TRBD2|TRBV11-2
CASSLYQRGTYEQYF
>TRBJ2-2|.|TRBV19
CASTPRGRAGTGELFF
>TRBJ2-3|.|TRBV3-1/TRBV3-2
CASSPPNGVGTDTQYF
>TRBJ1-2|.|TRBV19
CASSQIGGGYGYTF
>TRBJ2-1|TRBD1|TRBV30
CAYLEGQSYNEQFF
>TRBJ1-3|.|TRBV19
CASSLNPSSGNTIYF
>TRBJ2-2|.|TRBV28
CASSLFYGNTGELFF
>TRBJ1-5|.|TRBV20-1
CSASVGVDQPQHF
>TRBJ1-1|TRBD1|TRBV7-2
CASSTDGDRYTEAFF
>TRBJ2-3|TRBD1|TRBV6-5
CASSFGQATDTQYF
>TRBJ2-3|.|TRBV14
CASSQGYSQYF
>TRBJ1-5|TRBD1|TRBV15
CATSKRGGDRDRPQHF
>TRBJ2-7|TRBD1|TRBV15
CATSRGPGQGYEQYF
>TRBJ2-3|TRBD2|TRBV27
CASSLMAGGIGDTQYF
>TRBJ2-1|.|TRBV10-2
CASIGHPNEQFF
>TRBJ1-6|TRBD1|TRBV5-8
CASSLPTGAGSYNSPLHF
>TRBJ2-1|.|TRBV27
CASRPTRHNEQFF
>TRBJ1-5|TRBD1|TRBV5-1
CASSPQGQRNQPQHF
>TRBJ1-1|TRBD1|TRBV6-2/TRBV6-3
CASSGLFSPRDRDTEAFF
>TRBJ2-1|.|TRBV7-6
CASSHGPGQQRTYNEQFF
>TRBJ1-1|.|TRBV6-5
CASNRGGATEAFF
>TRBJ1-5|TRBD1|TRBV29-1
CSAGQGDQPQHF